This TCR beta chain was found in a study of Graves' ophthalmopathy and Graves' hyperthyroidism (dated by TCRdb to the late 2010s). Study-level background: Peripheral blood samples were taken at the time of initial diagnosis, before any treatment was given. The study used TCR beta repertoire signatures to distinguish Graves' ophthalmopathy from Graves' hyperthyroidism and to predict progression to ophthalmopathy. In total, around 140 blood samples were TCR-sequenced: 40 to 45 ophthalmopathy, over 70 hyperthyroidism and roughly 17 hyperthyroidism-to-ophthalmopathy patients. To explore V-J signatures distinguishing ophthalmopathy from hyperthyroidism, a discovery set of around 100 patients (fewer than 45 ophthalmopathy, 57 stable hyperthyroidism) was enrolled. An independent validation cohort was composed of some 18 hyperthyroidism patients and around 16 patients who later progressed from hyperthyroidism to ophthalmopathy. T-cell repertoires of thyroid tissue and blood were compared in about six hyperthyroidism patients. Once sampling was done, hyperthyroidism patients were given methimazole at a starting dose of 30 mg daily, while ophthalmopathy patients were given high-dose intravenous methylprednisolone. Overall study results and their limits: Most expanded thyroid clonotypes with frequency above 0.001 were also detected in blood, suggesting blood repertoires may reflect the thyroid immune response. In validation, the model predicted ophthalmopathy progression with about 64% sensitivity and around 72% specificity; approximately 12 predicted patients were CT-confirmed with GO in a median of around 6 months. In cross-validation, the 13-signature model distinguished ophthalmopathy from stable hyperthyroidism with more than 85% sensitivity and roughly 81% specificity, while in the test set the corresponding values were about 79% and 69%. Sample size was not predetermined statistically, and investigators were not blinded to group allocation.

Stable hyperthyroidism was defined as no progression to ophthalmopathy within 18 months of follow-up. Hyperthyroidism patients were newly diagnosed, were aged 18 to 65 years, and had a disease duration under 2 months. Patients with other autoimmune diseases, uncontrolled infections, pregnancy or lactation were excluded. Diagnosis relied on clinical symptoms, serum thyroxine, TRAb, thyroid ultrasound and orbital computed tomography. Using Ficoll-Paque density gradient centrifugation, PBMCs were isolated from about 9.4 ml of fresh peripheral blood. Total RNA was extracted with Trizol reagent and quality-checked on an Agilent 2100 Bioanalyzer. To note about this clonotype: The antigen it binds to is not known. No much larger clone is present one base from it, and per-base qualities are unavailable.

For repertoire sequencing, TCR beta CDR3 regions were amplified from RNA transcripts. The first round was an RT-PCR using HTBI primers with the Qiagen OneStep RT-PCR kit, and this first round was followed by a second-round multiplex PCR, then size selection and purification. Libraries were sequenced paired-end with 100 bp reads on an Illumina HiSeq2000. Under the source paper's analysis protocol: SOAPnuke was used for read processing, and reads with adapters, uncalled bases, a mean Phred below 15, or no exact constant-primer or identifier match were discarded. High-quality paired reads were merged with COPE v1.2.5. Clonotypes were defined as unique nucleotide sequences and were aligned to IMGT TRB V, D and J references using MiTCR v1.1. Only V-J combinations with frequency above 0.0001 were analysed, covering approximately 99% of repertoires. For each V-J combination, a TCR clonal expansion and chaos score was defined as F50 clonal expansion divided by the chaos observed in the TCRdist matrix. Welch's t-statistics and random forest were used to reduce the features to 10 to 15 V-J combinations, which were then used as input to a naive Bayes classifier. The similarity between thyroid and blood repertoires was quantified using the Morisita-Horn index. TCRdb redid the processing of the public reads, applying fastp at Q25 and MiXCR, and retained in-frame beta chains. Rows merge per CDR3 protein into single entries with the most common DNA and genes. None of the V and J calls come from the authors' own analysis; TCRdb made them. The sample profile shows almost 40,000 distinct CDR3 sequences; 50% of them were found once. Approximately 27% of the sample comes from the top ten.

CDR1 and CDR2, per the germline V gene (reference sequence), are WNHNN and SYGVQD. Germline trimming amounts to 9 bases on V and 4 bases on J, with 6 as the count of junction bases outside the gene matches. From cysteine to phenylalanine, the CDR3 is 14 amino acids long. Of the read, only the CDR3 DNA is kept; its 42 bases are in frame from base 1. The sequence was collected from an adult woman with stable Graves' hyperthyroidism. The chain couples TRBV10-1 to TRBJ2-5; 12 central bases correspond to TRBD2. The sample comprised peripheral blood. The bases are TGCGCCAGTTCTAGCGGGAGGGCCGTAGAGACCCAGTACTTC. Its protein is CASSSGRAVETQYF.